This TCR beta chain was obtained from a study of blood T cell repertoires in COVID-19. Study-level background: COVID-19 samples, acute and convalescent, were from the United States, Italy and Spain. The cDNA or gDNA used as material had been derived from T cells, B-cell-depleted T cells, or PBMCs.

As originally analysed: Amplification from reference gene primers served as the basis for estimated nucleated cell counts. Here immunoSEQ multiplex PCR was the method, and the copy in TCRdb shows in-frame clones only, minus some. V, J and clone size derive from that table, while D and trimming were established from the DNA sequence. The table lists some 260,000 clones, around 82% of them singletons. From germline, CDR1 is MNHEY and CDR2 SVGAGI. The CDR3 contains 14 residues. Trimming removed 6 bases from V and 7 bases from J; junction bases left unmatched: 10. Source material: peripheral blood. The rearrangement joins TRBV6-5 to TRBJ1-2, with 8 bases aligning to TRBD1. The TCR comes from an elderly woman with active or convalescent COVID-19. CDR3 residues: CASRMDRELRGYTF. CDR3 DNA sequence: TGTGCCAGCAGAATGGACAGGGAGTTGCGTGGCTACACCTTC.